This TCR beta chain originates from a study of blood T cells in healthy people across ages. Whole-study findings and limits: Naive CD4+ cells and diversity were both higher in long-lived donors than in aged donors.

Each donor supplied approximately 10 milliliters of peripheral blood. Researchers report isolating at least 6.5 million PBMCs per sample. Trimming left V 1 base short and J 10 bases short, with 17 bases between. Germline CDR1 reads GTSNPN; CDR2 reads SVGIG (reference sequence). This CDR3 is built from 15 residues. Alongside a J-beta primer mix, a sample-barcoded 5' primer served in a second PCR lasting about 7 to 11 cycles. Samples each returned at least 2.5 million CDR3-containing paired-end reads. MiXCR, applied by TCRdb to the 5' RACE reads, yields one record per CDR3 protein. The sample holds 630,000 or so distinct CDR3 sequences; roughly 30% are singletons and the top ten take less than 20%. On this clonotype: Its antigen remains unidentified.

The TCR sequence derives from a woman of 80 years or more in good health. Source material: blood. The rearrangement uses TRBV30 and TRBJ1-6, with D perhaps matching TRBD1 (6 bases). The CDR3 sequence is CAWSGRGGIESPLHF. CDR3 DNA sequence: TGTGCCTGGAGTGGCAGGGGAGGTATAGAATCACCCCTCCACTTT.